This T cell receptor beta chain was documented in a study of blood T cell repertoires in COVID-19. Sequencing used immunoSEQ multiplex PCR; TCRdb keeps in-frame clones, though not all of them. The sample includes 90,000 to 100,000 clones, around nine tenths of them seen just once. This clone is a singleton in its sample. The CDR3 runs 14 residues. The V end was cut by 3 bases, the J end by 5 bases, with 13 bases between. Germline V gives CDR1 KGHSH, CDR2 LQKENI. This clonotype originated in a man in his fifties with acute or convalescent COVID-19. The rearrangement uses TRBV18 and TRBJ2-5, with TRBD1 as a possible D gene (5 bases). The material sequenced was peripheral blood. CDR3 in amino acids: CASSPGSRAETQYF. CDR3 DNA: TGTGCCAGCTCACCCGGATCCAGGGCGGAGACCCAGTACTTC. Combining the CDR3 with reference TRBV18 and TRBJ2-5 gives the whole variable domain NAGVMQNPRHLVRRRGQEARLRCSPMKGHSHVYWYRQLPEEGLKFMVYLQKENIIDESGMPKERFSAEFPKEGPSILRIQQVVRGDSAAYFCASSPGSRAETQYFGPGTRLLVL.